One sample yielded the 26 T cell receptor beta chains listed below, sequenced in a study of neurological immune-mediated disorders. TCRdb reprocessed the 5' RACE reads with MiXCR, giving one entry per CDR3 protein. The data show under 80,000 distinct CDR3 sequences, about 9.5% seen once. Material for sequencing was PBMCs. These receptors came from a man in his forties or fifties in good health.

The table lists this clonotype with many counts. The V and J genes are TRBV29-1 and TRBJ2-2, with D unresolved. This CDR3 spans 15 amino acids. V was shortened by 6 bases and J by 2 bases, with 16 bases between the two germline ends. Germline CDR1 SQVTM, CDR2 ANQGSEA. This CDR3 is CSVERQGLNTGELFF. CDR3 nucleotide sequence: TGCAGCGTGGAACGACAAGGGTTAAACACCGGGGAGCTGTTTTTT.

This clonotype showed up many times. DNA of the CDR3: TGCAGTGCTAGAGATACCTACGAGCAGTACTTC. This translates into CSARDTYEQYF. The rearrangement links TRBV20-1 to TRBJ2-7; the D is unclear. This CDR3 is built from 11 residues. V was trimmed by 0 bases and J by 2 bases, leaving 2 bases between them. Germline loops: CDR1 DFQATT, CDR2 SNEGSKA (reference sequence).

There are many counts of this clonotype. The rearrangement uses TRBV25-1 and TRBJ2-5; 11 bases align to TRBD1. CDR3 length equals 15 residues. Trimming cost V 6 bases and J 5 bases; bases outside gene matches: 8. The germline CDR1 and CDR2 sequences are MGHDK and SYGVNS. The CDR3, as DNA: TGTGCCAGCAGATCGGACAGGGGGCTAAGGGAGACCCAGTACTTC. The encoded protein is CASRSDRGLRETQYF.

CDR3 bases: TGTGCCATCAGTGAACTGGGCCCTGGGGAGCTGTTTTTT. This encodes CAISELGPGELFF. The rearrangement uses TRBV10-3 and TRBJ2-2; D call uncertain. The CDR3 covers 13 residues. Germline V lookup: CDR1 ENHRY, CDR2 SYGVKD. V was pared by 3 bases and J by 8 bases, with 10 bases between.

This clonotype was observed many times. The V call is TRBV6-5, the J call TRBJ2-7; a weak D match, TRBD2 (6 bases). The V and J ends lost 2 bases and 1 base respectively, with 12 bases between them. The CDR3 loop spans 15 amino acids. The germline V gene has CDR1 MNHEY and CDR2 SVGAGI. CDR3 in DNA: TGTGCCAGCAGTTACGGCGGGGTTTCGTCCTACGAGCAGTACTTC. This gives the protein CASSYGGVSSYEQYF.

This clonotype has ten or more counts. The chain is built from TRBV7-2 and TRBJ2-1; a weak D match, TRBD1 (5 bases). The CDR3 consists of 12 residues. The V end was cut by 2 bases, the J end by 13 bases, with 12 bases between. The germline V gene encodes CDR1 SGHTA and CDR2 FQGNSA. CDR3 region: CASSLTGTHQFF. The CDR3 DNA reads TGTGCCAGCAGCTTAACAGGTACCCATCAGTTCTTC.

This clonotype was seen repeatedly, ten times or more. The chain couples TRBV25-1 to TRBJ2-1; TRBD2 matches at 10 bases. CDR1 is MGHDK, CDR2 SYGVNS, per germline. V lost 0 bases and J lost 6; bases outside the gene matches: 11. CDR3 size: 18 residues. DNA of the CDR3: TGTGCCAGCAGTGAATATCGACTAGCGGGTTACTTTGGCAATGAGCAGTTCTTC. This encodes CASSEYRLAGYFGNEQFF.

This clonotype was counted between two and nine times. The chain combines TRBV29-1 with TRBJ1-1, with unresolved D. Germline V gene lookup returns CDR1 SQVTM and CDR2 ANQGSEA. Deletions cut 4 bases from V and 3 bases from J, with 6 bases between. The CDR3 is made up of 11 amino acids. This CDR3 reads CSVGWDTEAFF. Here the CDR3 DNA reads TGCAGCGTTGGGTGGGACACTGAAGCTTTCTTT.

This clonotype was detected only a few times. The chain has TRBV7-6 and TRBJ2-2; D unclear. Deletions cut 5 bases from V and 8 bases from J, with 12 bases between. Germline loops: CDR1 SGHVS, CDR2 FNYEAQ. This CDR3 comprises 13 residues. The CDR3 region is CASSRLPSGELFF. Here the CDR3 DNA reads TGTGCCAGCAGCCGCCTCCCTTCGGGGGAGCTGTTTTTT.

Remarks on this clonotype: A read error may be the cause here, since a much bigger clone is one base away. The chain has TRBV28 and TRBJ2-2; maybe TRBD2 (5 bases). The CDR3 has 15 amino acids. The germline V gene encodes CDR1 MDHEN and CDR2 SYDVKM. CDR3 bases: TGTGCCAGCAGGCTCGGACTGGAGAACACCTGGGAGCTGTTTTTT. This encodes CASRLGLENTWELFF.

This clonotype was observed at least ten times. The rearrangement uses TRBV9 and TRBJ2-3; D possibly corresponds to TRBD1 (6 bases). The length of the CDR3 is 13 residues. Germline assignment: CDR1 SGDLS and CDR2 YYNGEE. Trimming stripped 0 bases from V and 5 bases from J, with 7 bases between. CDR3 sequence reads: CASSVGDKDTQYF. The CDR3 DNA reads TGTGCCAGCAGCGTAGGGGACAAAGATACGCAGTATTTT.

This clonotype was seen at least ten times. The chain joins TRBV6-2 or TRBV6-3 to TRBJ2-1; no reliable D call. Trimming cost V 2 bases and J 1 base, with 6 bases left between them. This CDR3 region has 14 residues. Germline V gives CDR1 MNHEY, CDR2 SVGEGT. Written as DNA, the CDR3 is TGTGCCAGCAGTTACGAGGAGTCCTACAATGAGCAGTTCTTC. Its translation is CASSYEESYNEQFF.

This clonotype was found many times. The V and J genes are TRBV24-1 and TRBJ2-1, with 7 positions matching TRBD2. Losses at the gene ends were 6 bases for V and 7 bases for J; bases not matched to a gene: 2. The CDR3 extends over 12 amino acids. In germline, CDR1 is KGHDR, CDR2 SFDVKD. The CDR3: CATSSGKNEQFF. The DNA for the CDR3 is TGTGCCACCAGTAGCGGGAAAAATGAGCAGTTCTTC.

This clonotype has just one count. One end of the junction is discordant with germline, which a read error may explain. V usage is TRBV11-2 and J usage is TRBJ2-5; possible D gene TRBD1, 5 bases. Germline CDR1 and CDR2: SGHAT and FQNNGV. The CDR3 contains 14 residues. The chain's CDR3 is CACSLVGASETQYF. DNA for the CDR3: TGTGCCTGCAGCTTAGTTGGGGCGTCTGAGACCCAATACTTC.

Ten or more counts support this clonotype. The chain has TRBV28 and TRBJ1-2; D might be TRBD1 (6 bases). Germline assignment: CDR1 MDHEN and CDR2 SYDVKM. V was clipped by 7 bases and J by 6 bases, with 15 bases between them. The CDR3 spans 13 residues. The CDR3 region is CASTGQGWNGYTF. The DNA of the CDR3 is TGTGCCAGCACTGGGCAGGGGTGGAATGGCTACACCTTC.

CDR3 loop: CASSPSGGLAKNIQYF. The CDR3 coding sequence is TGTGCCAGCAGCCCTTCCGGGGGTTTAGCCAAAAACATTCAGTACTTC. The chain couples TRBV7-6 to TRBJ2-4, with D maybe TRBD2 (6 bases). Germline assignment: CDR1 SGHVS and CDR2 FNYEAQ. The CDR3 consists of 16 residues. V shed 5 bases and J shed 0 bases, with 14 bases lying between them.

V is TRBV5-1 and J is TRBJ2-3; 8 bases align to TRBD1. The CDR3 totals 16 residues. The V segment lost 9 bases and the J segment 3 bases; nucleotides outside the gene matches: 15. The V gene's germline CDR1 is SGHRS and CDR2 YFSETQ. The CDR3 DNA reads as TGCGCCACGGGGTCAGCGCAGGGGGCCTTGACAGATACGCAGTATTTT. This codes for CATGSAQGALTDTQYF.

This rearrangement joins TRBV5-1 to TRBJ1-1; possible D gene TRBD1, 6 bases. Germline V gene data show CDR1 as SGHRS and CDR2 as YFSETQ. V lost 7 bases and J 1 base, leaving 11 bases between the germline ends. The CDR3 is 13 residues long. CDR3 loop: CASGKGENTEAFF. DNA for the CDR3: TGCGCCAGCGGGAAGGGGGAGAACACTGAAGCTTTCTTT.

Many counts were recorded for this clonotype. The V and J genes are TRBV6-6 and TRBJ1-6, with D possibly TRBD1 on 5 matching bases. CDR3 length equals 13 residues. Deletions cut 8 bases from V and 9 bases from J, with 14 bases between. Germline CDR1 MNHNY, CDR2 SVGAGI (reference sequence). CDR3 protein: CASRPGLGSPLHF. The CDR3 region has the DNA TGTGCCAGCCGACCAGGGTTGGGTTCACCCCTCCACTTT.

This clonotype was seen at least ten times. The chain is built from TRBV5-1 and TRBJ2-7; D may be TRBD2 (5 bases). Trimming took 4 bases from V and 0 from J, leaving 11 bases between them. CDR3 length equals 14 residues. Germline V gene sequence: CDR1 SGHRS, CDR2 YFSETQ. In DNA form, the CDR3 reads TGCGCCAGCAGCGAGGCGGGTAGCTCCTACGAGCAGTACTTC. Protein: CASSEAGSSYEQYF. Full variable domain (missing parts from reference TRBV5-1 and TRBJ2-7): KAGVTQTPRYLIKTRGQQVTLSCSPISGHRSVSWYQQTPGQGLQFLFEYFSETQRNKGNFPGRFSGRQFSNSRSEMNVSTLELGDSALYLCASSEAGSSYEQYFGPGTRLTVT.

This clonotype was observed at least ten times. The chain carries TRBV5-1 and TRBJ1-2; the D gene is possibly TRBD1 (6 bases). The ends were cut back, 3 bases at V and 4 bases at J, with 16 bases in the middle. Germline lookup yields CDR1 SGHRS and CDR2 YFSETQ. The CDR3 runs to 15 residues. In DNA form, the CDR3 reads TGCGCCAGCAGCTCCAACAGGGCCAATTTCTATGGCTACACCTTC. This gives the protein CASSSNRANFYGYTF.

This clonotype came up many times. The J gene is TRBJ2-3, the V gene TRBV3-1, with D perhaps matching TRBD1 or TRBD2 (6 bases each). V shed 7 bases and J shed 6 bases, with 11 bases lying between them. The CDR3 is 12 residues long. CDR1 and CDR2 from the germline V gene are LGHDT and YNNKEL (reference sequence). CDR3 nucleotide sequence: TGTGCCAGCACGGGGGCAGCGGATACGCAGTATTTT. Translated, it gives CASTGAADTQYF.

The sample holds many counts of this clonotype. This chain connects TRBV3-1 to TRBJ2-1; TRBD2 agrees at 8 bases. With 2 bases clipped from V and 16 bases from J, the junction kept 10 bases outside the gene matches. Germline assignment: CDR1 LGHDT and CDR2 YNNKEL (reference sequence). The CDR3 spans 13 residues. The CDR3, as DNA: TGTGCCAGCAGCCAATCAAGGGGGACTAGTAAATTCTTC. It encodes CASSQSRGTSKFF.

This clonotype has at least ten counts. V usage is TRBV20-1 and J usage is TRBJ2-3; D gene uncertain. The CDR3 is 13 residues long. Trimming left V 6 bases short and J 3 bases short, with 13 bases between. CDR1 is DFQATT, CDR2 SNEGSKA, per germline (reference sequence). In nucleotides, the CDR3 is TGCAGTGCCCAAGGAAGAGGTACAGATACGCAGTATTTT. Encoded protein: CSAQGRGTDTQYF.

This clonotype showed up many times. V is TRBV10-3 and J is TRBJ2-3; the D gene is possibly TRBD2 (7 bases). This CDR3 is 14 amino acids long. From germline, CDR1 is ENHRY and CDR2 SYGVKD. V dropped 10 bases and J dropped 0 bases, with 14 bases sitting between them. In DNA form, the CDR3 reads TGTGCCACAAGGGGGGGCGCGAGCACAGATACGCAGTATTTT. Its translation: CATRGGASTDTQYF.

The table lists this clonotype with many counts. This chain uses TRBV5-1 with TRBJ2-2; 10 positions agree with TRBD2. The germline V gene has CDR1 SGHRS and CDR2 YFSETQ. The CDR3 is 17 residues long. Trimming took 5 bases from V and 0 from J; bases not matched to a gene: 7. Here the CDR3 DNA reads TGCGCCAGCAGACCACTAGCGGGAACCTCGAACACCGGGGAGCTGTTTTTT. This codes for CASRPLAGTSNTGELFF.